The present TCR beta chain was sequenced within a study of blood T cells in healthy people across ages. The overall study: There was about one barcoded beta molecule captured by template switching per two T cells. Study observations and caveats: Diversity of TCR beta per million T cells declined in a roughly linear way with age.

A second PCR of 7 to 11 cycles used a sample-barcoded 5' primer and a J-beta primer mix. The template-switch adaptor, which had 12 random nucleotides, put a tag on each cDNA molecule. TCRdb redid the calling of the 5' RACE reads with MiXCR, one entry per CDR3 protein. The sample includes about 1.4 million distinct CDR3 sequences, approximately 59% of them seen just once. The length of the CDR3 is 15 residues. Germline values: CDR1 PRHDT, CDR2 FYEKMQ (reference sequence). The V end was cut by 3 bases, the J end by 3 bases, with 15 bases between. This clonotype has only a few counts. Its antigen is not identified. Each sample yielded at least 5.5 micrograms of PBMC total RNA.

This receptor was obtained from a man aged 18 to 35 in good health. Sequences were obtained from blood. The chain couples TRBV13 to TRBJ2-7; perhaps TRBD1 as D (6 bases). For the CDR3, the DNA is TGTGCCAGCAGCTTTTACAGGGTCGCGGTCTACGAGCAGTACTTC. Its protein is CASSFYRVAVYEQYF.